This T cell receptor (beta chain) was obtained from a study of identifying expanded T cells in peripheral blood. This CDR3 has 15 amino acids. Germline CDR1 reads SGDLS; CDR2 reads YYNGEE. The junction had 7 bases not matched to a gene; V was cut back by 4 bases and J by 1 base. The table came from immunoSEQ multiplex PCR; TCRdb's copy has only in-frame clones and leaves some out. The sample has more than 45,000 clones, approximately 80% seen once. Healthy donors had no documented immune events, such as infections, while sampled. The TCR was taken from a person between 18 and 75 years old in good health. The sequenced sample was blood. The V call is TRBV9, the J call TRBJ2-5, with 7 bases fitting TRBD2. DNA for the CDR3: TGTGCCAGCAGCTTCATCGGGGGGACCCAAGAGACCCAGTACTTC. Amino acids: CASSFIGGTQETQYF.